This TCR beta chain was captured by sequencing in a study of cytomegalovirus exposure and HLA in healthy donors. The overall study: Earlier findings included some 100 million unique TCR beta sequences obtained from some 180 million T cells. Whole-study findings and limits: Follow-up analysis found HLA locus-dependent TCR association rates, highest for DRB1 and lowest for HLA-C. Within the data, a cluster of highly shared sequence variants was likely a sequencing artifact.

PCR primers comprised 60 Vbeta and 13 Jbeta primers. TCRdb's table, derived via immunoSEQ multiplex PCR, lists solely in-frame clones and lacks some. The sample holds 79,000 or so clones, roughly two thirds seen once. V dropped 0 bases and J dropped 8 bases, with 8 bases sitting between them. The CDR3 contains 13 residues. From germline, CDR1 is SGHTA and CDR2 FQGNSA. Turning to this clone: What it binds is not known.

The gene calls are TRBV7-2 and TRBJ2-4; D unresolved. This TCR was sampled from a woman aged 40 to 55 in good health and CMV-seropositive. The specimen was PBMCs. In nucleotides, the CDR3 is TGTGCCAGCAGCTTAGCGCGTATGGACATTCAGTACTTC. Residues: CASSLARMDIQYF.